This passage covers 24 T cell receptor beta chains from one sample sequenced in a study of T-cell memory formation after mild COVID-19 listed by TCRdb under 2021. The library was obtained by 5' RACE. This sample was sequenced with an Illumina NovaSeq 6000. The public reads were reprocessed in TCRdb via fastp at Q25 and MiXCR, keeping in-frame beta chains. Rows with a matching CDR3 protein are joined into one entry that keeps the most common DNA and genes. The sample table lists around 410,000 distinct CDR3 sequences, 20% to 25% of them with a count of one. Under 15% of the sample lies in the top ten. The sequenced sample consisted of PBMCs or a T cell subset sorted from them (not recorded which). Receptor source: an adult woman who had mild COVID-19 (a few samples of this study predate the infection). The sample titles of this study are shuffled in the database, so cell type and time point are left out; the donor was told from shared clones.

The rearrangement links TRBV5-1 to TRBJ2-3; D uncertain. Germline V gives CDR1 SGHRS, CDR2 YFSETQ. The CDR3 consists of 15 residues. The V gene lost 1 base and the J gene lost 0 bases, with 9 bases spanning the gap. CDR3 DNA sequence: TGCGCCAGCAGCTTGTTTTACGGGAGCACAGATACGCAGTATTTT. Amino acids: CASSLFYGSTDTQYF.

DNA of the CDR3: TGTGCCTGGAGGAACCGGCTAGCGGGGGACAATGAGCAGTTCTTC. It codes for CAWRNRLAGDNEQFF. The V call is TRBV30, the J call TRBJ2-1, with 10 bases fitting TRBD2. Germline trimming cut 3 bases from V and 5 bases from J; bases unmatched to any gene: 7. Germline CDR1 GTSNPN, CDR2 SVGIG (reference sequence). CDR3 length: 15 residues.

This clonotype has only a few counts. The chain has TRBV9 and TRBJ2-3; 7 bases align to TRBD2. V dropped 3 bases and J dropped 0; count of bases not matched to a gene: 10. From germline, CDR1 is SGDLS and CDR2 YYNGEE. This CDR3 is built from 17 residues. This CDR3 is CASSGREDRPSTDTQYF. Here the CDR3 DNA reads TGTGCCAGCAGCGGCCGGGAGGATAGACCTAGCACAGATACGCAGTATTTT. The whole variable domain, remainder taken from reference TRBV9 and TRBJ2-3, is DSGVTQTPKHLITATGQRVTLRCSPRSGDLSVYWYQQSLDQGLQFLIQYYNGEERAKGNILERFSAQQFPDLHSELNLSSLELGDSALYFCASSGREDRPSTDTQYFGPGTRLTVL.

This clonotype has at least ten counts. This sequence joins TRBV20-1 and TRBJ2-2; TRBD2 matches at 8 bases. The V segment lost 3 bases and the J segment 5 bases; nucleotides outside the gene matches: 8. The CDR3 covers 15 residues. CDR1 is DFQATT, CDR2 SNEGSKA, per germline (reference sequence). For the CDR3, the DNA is TGCAGTGCTAGGGCCAGCGGGAGAGGGACCGGGGAGCTGTTTTTT. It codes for CSARASGRGTGELFF.

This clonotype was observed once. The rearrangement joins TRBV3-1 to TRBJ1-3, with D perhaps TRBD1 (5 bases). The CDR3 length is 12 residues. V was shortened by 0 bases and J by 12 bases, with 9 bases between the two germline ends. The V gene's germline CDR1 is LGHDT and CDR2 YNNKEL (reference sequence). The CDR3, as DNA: TGTGCCAGCAGCCAAGAGGGGGTGATCATATATTTT. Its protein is CASSQEGVIIYF.

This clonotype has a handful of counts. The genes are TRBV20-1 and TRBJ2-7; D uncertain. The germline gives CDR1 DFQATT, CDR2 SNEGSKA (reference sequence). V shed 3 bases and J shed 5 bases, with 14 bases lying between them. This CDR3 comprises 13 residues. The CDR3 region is CSARKYDPNEQYF. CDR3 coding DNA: TGCAGTGCTAGGAAATACGACCCTAACGAGCAGTACTTC.

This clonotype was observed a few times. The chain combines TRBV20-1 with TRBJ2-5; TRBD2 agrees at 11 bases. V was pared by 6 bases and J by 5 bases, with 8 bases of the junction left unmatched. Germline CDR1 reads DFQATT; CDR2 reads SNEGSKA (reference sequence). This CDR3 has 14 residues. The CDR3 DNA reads TGCAGTGCAGTAGCGGGGGGGCGCGAGGAGACCCAGTACTTC. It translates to CSAVAGGREETQYF.

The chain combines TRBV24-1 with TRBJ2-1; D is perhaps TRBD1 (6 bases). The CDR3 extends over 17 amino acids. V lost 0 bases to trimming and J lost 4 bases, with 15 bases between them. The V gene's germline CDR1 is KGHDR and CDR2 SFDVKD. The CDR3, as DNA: TGTGCCACCAGTGATTTGCGGCAGGGGCTCGGGTACAATGAGCAGTTCTTC. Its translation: CATSDLRQGLGYNEQFF.

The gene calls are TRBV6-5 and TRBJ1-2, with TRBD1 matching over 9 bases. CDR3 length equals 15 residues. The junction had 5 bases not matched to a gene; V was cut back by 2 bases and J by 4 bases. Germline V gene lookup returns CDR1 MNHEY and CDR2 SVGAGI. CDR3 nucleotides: TGTGCCAGCAGTTACAAACTGACAGGGGGCTATGGCTACACCTTC. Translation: CASSYKLTGGYGYTF.

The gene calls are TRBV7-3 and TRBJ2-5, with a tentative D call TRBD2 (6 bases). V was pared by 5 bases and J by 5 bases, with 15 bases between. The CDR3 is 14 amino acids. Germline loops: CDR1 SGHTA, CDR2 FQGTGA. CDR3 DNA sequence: TGTGCCAGCAGCCCTACGACTAGGTCGGAGACCCAGTACTTC. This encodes CASSPTTRSETQYF. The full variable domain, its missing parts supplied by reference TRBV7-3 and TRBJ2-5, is GAGVSQTPSNKVTEKGKYVELRCDPISGHTALYWYRQSLGQGPEFLIYFQGTGAADDSGLPNDRFFAVRPEGSVSTLKIQRTERGDSAVYLCASSPTTRSETQYFGPGTRLLVL.

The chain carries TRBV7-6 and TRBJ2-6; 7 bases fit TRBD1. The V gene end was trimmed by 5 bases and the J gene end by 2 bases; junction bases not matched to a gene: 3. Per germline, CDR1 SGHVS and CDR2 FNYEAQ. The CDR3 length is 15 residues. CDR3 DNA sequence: TGTGCCAGCAGCCGAGGGGGCGCTGGGGCCAACGTCCTGACTTTC. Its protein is CASSRGGAGANVLTF.

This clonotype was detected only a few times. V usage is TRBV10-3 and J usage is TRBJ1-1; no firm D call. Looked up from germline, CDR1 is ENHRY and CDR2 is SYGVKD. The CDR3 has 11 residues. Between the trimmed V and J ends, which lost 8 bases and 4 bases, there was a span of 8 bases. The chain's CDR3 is CAIGVGTEAFF. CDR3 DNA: TGTGCCATCGGGGTCGGCACTGAAGCTTTCTTT.

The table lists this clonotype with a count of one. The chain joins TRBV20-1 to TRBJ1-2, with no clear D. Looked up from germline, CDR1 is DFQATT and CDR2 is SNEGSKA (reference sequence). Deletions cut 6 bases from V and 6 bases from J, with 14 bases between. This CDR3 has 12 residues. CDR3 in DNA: TGCAGTGCAGCGAGTGATAAGGATGGCTACACCTTC. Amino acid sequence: CSAASDKDGYTF.

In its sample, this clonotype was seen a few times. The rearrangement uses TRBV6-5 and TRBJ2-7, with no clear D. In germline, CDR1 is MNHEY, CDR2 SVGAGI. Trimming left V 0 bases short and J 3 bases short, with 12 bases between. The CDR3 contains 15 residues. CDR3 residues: CASSYSDPRLYEQYF. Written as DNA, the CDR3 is TGTGCCAGCAGTTACTCCGACCCTAGACTCTACGAGCAGTACTTC.

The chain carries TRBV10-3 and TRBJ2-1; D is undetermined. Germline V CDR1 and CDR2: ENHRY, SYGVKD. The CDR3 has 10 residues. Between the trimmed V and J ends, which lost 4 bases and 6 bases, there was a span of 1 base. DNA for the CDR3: TGTGCCATCAGTGGCAATGAGCAGTTCTTC. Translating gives CAISGNEQFF.

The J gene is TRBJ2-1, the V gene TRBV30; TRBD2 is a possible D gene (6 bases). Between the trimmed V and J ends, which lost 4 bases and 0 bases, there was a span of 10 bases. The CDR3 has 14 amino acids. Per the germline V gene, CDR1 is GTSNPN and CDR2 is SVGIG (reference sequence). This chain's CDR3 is CAWNEAGSYNEQFF. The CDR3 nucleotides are TGTGCCTGGAACGAAGCGGGCTCCTACAATGAGCAGTTCTTC.

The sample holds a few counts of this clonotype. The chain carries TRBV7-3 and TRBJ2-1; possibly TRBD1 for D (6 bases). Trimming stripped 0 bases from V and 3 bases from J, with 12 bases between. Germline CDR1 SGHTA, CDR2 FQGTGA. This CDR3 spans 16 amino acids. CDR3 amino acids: CASSLTRQAGYNEQFF. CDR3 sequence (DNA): TGTGCCAGCAGCTTAACGAGACAGGCCGGCTACAATGAGCAGTTCTTC.

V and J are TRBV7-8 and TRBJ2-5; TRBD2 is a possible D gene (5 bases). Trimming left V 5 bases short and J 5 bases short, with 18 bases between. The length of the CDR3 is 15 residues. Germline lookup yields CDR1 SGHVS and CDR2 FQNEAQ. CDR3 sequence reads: CASSADFGELETQYF. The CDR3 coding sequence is TGTGCCAGCAGCGCCGATTTCGGGGAGCTGGAGACCCAGTACTTC.

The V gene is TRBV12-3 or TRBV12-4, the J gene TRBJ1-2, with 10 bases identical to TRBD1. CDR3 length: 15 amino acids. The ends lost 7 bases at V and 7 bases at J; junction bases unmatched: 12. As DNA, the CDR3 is TGTGCCAGCATCGACCTGACAGGGGGCATCGGTGGCTACACCTTC. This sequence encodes CASIDLTGGIGGYTF.

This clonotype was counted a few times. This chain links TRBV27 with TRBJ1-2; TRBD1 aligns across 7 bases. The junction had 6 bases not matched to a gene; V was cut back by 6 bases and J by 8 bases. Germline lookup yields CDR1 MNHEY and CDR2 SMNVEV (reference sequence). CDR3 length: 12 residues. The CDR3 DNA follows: TGTGCCAGCAGGACGACAGGGAACGGCTACACCTTC. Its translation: CASRTTGNGYTF.

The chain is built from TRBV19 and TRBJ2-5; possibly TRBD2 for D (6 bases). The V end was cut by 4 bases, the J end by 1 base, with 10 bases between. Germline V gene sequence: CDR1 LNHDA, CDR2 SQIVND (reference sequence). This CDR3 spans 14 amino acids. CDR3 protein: CASSKGGVQETQYF. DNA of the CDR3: TGTGCCAGTAGTAAGGGCGGGGTCCAAGAGACCCAGTACTTC.

CDR3 nucleotides: TGTGCCAGCAGCTTAAACAGGGGGCTAAATTCACCCCTCCACTTT. It codes for CASSLNRGLNSPLHF. This rearrangement joins TRBV7-9 to TRBJ1-6; the match to TRBD1 covers 9 bases. Germline trimming cut 2 bases from V and 7 bases from J; bases unmatched to any gene: 3. The CDR3 totals 15 residues. Germline V gene sequence: CDR1 SEHNR, CDR2 FQNEAQ (reference sequence). Full variable domain (missing parts from reference TRBV7-9 and TRBJ1-6): DTGVSQNPRHKITKRGQNVTFRCDPISEHNRLYWYRQTLGQGPEFLTYFQNEAQLEKSRLLSDRFSAERPKGSFSTLEIQRTEQGDSAMYLCASSLNRGLNSPLHFGNGTRLTVT.

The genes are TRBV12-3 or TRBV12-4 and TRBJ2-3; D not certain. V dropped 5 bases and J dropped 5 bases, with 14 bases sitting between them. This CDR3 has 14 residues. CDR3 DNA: TGTGCCAGCAGTCCGAAAACGGACGGAGATACGCAGTATTTT. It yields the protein CASSPKTDGDTQYF.

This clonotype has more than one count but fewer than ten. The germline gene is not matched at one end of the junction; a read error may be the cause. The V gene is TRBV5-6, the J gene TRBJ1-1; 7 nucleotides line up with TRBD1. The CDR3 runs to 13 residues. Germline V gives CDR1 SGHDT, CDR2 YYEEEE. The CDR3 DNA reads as TGTGCCAGCAGCTTGGCGAGTGCAGGGGGGCCCGTTTTT. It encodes CASSLASAGGPVF.